The T cell receptor (beta chain) described here comes from a study of blood T cell repertoires in COVID-19 (dated by TCRdb to between 2020 and 2021). About the full investigation: Samples covering the acute and convalescent phases of COVID-19 were provided by collaborators in the United States, Italy and Spain. The prospective study material was composed of cDNA or gDNA derived from T cells, B-cell-depleted T cells, or PBMCs. Deeply sampled blood TCRbeta repertoires from subjects exposed to, actively infected with, or recovered from COVID-19 were included in the dataset. The repertoires were released in a freely available public database intended as a resource for research on the immune response to SARS-CoV-2. The samples were drawn from two sources: the first 160 participants of the ongoing ImmuneRACE study, and some 1,300 subjects contributed by 6 global collaborators. Nearly every sample came with metadata listing a de-identified subject ID, COVID-19 status, age in years and sex. Where available, HLA class I and class II types were taken from metadata supplied by the sample provider and were not determined by assay-based typing. Here is what the overall study found, with its caveats: The quantity of clinical and demographic metadata differed by source and by participant and was supplied without curation.

Notes on this clone: Its antigen is not yet known. Base qualities were left out, and no much larger clone turns up one base away.

One collaborating source in Seattle enrolled patients during active infection and followed them longitudinally through the course of disease. The collaborating institutions used their own protocols to collect whole blood in K2EDTA tubes. For TCRbeta analysis, collaborator samples were shipped as frozen whole blood, as isolated PBMCs, or as DNA extracted from either sample type. The immunoSEQ Assay, a bias-controlled multiplex PCR, was used to amplify TCRbeta CDR3 regions from genomic DNA. The study's processing was this. Within the assay, amplification of reference gene primers was used to estimate how many nucleated cells each sample contained. Sequence reads were collapsed and filtered to measure the absolute abundance of every unique TCRbeta CDR3 rearrangement. For each sample, productive Simpson clonality was calculated by taking the square root of Simpson's diversity index across productive rearrangements. In TCRdb, the immuneACCESS table is reduced to in-frame sequences with V and J assigned. These tables do not hold every clone; where another copy was compared, an unresolved V gene accounts for under half, and the others remain unexplained. V and J calls and clone size are given by that table; D and trimming were obtained from the DNA. This sample lists about 400,000 clones; about 88% were detected once. About 7.6% of the sample goes to the ten largest clones.

CDR1 and CDR2 are read off the germline V gene as WSHSY and SAAADI. After removal of 8 bases from V and 0 bases from J, the junction retains 8 bases not matched to a gene. From its cysteine to its phenylalanine, the CDR3 spans 15 amino acids. Only CDR3 DNA is held: 45 bases, read in frame from base 1. This TCR was recovered from a woman aged 60-75 years with COVID-19, enrolled during active disease. In this chain, TRBV10-2 is recombined with TRBJ1-1, with TRBD1 matching 8 junction bases. Sequenced: peripheral blood. The CDR3 reads as follows: CASGQGWGMNTEAFF. The sequenced DNA: TGCGCCAGCGGACAGGGATGGGGGATGAACACTGAAGCTTTCTTT.